This is a list of T cell receptor beta chains from one sample in a study of graft-versus-host responses after intestinal transplantation. These receptors have no known antigen. Profiled with immunoSEQ multiplex PCR; TCRdb holds only in-frame clones, not every one. The sample lists tens of thousands of clones, about 92% seen once, with about 2% in the top ten. The input for sequencing was unstimulated CD8+ T cells sorted from spleen or lymph node cells, taken before intestinal transplant. These receptors all come from a human donor who received an intestinal transplant. Both conserved end residues are part of each CDR3. D genes are given only for firm matches. The size entry is marked missing in some rows and otherwise reads once, few, many or a size class.

J | V | D | size | DNA | CDR3
TRBJ1-5 | TRBV6-6 | . | . | TGTGCCAGCACAAACCTCGGGGTTGGCAATCAGCCCCAGCATTTT | CASTNLGVGNQPQHF
TRBJ2-3 | TRBV7-9 | TRBD2 | . | TGTGCCAGCAGCAAACCTCGGCTAGCGGGGGTATCAGATACGCAGTATTTT | CASSKPRLAGVSDTQYF
TRBJ2-7 | TRBV13 | TRBD2 | . | TGTGCCAGCAGCATACTAGCGGGGCCCTCCTACGAGCAGTACTTC | CASSILAGPSYEQYF
TRBJ2-1 | TRBV7-2 | TRBD2 | . | TGTGCCAGCAGCCAGTTACGACTAGCAGACAATGAGCAGTTCTTC | CASSQLRLADNEQFF
TRBJ2-1 | TRBV7-2 | TRBD2 | . | TGTGCCAGCAGCTTTATAGCGGGGGCTTACAATGAGCAGTTCTTC | CASSFIAGAYNEQFF
TRBJ2-7 | TRBV4-3 | . | . | TGCGCCAGCAGCCAAGATTACGGGATTTACTACGAGCAGTACTTC | CASSQDYGIYYEQYF
TRBJ2-3 | TRBV11-2 | . | . | TGTGCCAGCAGAATGAACAGTCTCACAGATACGCAGTATTTT | CASRMNSLTDTQYF
TRBJ2-3 | TRBV9 | . | . | TGTGCCAGCAGCAGAGGGGGCGGGGGGCTATCAGATACGCAGTATTTT | CASSRGGGGLSDTQYF
TRBJ2-2 | TRBV13 | TRBD2 | . | TGTGCCAGCAGCTCCGGACTAGCGGGGGAGGCCGGGGAGCTGTTTTTT | CASSSGLAGEAGELFF
TRBJ1-2 | TRBV6-5 | . | . | TGTGCCAGCAGTTACGGGGAGGAGGGTGGCTACACCTTC | CASSYGEEGGYTF
TRBJ1-2 | TRBV29-1 | TRBD1 | . | TGCAGCGTGTTGACAGGGTCAGAAAACTATGGCTACACCTTC | CSVLTGSENYGYTF
TRBJ1-2 | TRBV6-5 | TRBD1 | once | TGTGCCAGCAGTAACACCGGGACAGGGGGAAATGGCTACACCTTC | CASSNTGTGGNGYTF
TRBJ2-7 | TRBV9 | TRBD1 | . | TGTGCCAGCAGCGTCGGGACAGGGGCCTACGAGCAGTACTTC | CASSVGTGAYEQYF
TRBJ2-3 | TRBV27 | TRBD1 | . | TGTGCCAGCAGTCCCGACAGGGTAGGGACAGATACGCAGTATTTT | CASSPDRVGTDTQYF
TRBJ2-5 | TRBV1 | . | . | TGCACCAGCAACCAGGCTAGCGGGGGGGCTCAGGGAGAGACCCAGTACTTC | CTSNQASGGAQGETQYF
TRBJ2-5 | TRBV2 | . | . | TGTGCCAGCAGTGGCGGCTATTTCCAAGAGACCCAGTACTTC | CASSGGYFQETQYF
TRBJ2-7 | TRBV5-1 | TRBD1 | . | TGCGCCAGCAGCTTATTTCCCCCGGGACAGGGGGCCGACGAGCAGTACTTC | CASSLFPPGQGADEQYF
TRBJ1-2 | TRBV7-2 | . | . | TGTGCCAGCAGCTTGGACGGGGGGGACTATGGCTACACCTTC | CASSLDGGDYGYTF
TRBJ2-1 | TRBV18 | TRBD1 | . | TGTGCCAGCTCACCGGGGACAGGTGAGCAGTTCTTC | CASSPGTGEQFF
TRBJ1-2 | TRBV9 | . | . | TGTGCCAGCAGCCCCGACGGGGGAGGGTATGGCTACACCTTC | CASSPDGGGYGYTF
TRBJ1-1 | TRBV6-5 | . | . | TGTGCCAGCAGCCCCGGGACAGAAGCTTTCTTT | CASSPGTEAFF
TRBJ1-1 | TRBV29-1 | TRBD1 | . | TGCAGCGTTGAAGAATTTCCGGGACAGGGGGCTAGAGGCACTGAAGCTTTCTTT | CSVEEFPGQGARGTEAFF
TRBJ1-6 | TRBV5-1 | . | . | TGCGCCAGCAGCTTGGACCCTGACAGAAATAATTCACCCCTCCACTTT | CASSLDPDRNNSPLHF
TRBJ1-5 | TRBV7-9 | TRBD1 | . | TGTGCCAGCAGCTCGGGACAGGGTGGCAATCAGCCCCAGCATTTT | CASSSGQGGNQPQHF
TRBJ1-2 | TRBV7-9 | TRBD1 | . | TGTGCCAGCAGCCTTGGGGACAGGGCCCCACACTATGGCTACACCTTC | CASSLGDRAPHYGYTF
TRBJ2-3 | TRBV9 | . | . | TGTGCCAGCAGCCCCTTAGGTGGGGGCACCACAGATACGCAGTATTTT | CASSPLGGGTTDTQYF
TRBJ2-1 | TRBV11-2 | TRBD1 | . | TGTGCCAGCAGCTTAGTAGGATCCGCTGGGACAGGGGCCTACAATGAGCAGTTCTTC | CASSLVGSAGTGAYNEQFF
TRBJ2-1 | TRBV5-4 | TRBD2 | . | TGTGCCAGCAGTACCGGGACTAGCACCAATGAGCAGTTCTTC | CASSTGTSTNEQFF
TRBJ1-2 | TRBV7-9 | . | . | TGTGCCAGCAGCTTAATTAATGGCCCGAACTATGGCTACACCTTC | CASSLINGPNYGYTF
TRBJ2-1 | TRBV7-6 | . | . | TGTGCCAGCAGCTTAAAGAGGCACCAGGGTCATACCTACAATGAGCAGTTCTTC | CASSLKRHQGHTYNEQFF
TRBJ2-2 | TRBV4-3 | . | . | TGCGCCAGCAGCCAAGATCGTTGGACTGCGAACACCGGGGAGCTGTTTTTT | CASSQDRWTANTGELFF
TRBJ1-6 | TRBV27 | . | once | TGTGCCAGCAGTTTCGGACAGAGCTATAATTCACCCCTCCACTTT | CASSFGQSYNSPLHF
TRBJ2-5 | TRBV7-2 | TRBD2 | . | TGTGCCAGCAGCTTAGGGCCCTCCGGCGGGGGGGAGACCCAGTACTTC | CASSLGPSGGGETQYF
TRBJ2-1 | TRBV7-9 | . | . | TGTGCCAGCAGCTTAGCGCAGGGGACTGAGCAGTTCTTC | CASSLAQGTEQFF
TRBJ1-4 | TRBV4-1 | . | few | TGCGCCAGCAGCCAATTTCTCAATGAAAAACTGTTTTTT | CASSQFLNEKLFF
TRBJ2-3 | TRBV9 | . | . | TGTGCCAGCAGCGCCAGCTATGGGGGGGCCGCGACAGATACGCAGTATTTT | CASSASYGGAATDTQYF
TRBJ1-2 | TRBV2 | . | . | TGTGCCAGCAGGGTGGACGACAGGAAACGGTACTATGGCTACACCTTC | CASRVDDRKRYYGYTF
TRBJ1-2 | TRBV30 | . | . | TGTGCCTGGAGTCCTATACAGGGTAACTATGGCTACACCTTC | CAWSPIQGNYGYTF
TRBJ1-1 | TRBV7-8 | . | once | TGTGCCAGCAGCTACATTGTAGGGGGGAACACTGAAGCTTTCTTT | CASSYIVGGNTEAFF
TRBJ2-4 | TRBV13 | TRBD2 | . | TGTGCCAGCAGCTTAAGATCACAAGGACTAGCGTCCATAGCCAAAAACATTCAGTACTTC | CASSLRSQGLASIAKNIQYF
TRBJ2-7 | TRBV4-1 | TRBD1 | . | TGCGCCAGCAGCCAAGAAGACAGGGTCTACTACGAGCAGTACTTC | CASSQEDRVYYEQYF
TRBJ1-4 | TRBV27 | . | . | TGTGCCAGCACCGACCCCCGAGGAAAACTGTTTTTT | CASTDPRGKLFF
TRBJ1-1 | TRBV9 | . | . | TGTGCCAGCAGCGATGGGACATCTGTTCAAGCTTTCTTT | CASSDGTSVQAFF
TRBJ2-1 | TRBV11-2 | TRBD1 | . | TGTGCCAGCAGCTTAGGCACAGGGGGCTTCAATGAGCAGTTCTTC | CASSLGTGGFNEQFF
TRBJ2-1 | TRBV27 | TRBD2 | . | TGTGCCAGCAGTTGGGGGGGTAAGGGTGACAATGAGCAGTTCTTC | CASSWGGKGDNEQFF
TRBJ2-7 | TRBV27 | TRBD1 | . | TGTGCCAGCAGTCTAACCCCCGGGACAGGGGTTTACGAGCAGTACTTC | CASSLTPGTGVYEQYF
TRBJ1-2 | TRBV4-1 | . | few | TGCGCCAGCAGCCAAGATATAGGGGACTATGGCTACACCTTC | CASSQDIGDYGYTF
TRBJ1-4 | TRBV5-5 | . | . | TGTGCCAGCAGTTGGATGATAGGGGCAACTAATGAAAAACTGTTTTTT | CASSWMIGATNEKLFF
TRBJ2-7 | TRBV7-9 | TRBD1 | . | TGTGCCAGCAGCTCAACAATGGGACAGGGTTTCCACGAGCAGTACTTC | CASSSTMGQGFHEQYF
TRBJ2-3 | TRBV28 | TRBD2 | . | TGTGCCAGCTCCGTCGGGGGGGATAGCACAGATACGCAGTATTTT | CASSVGGDSTDTQYF
TRBJ2-3 | TRBV15 | TRBD2 | . | TGTGCCACCAGCAGAGAGGCGGGGGGCGAGGAAGATACGCAGTATTTT | CATSREAGGEEDTQYF
TRBJ2-5 | TRBV27 | . | . | TGTGCCAGCAGGGGACAAGGAGAGACCCAGTACTTC | CASRGQGETQYF
TRBJ2-5 | TRBV2 | TRBD2 | . | TGTGCCAGCAGCCCGGGACTAGCGGGGGGTCATTACTTC | CASSPGLAGGHYF
TRBJ2-2 | TRBV11-3 | . | . | TGTGCCAGCAAAGTCCGGGGGTTCACCGGGGAGCTGTTTTTT | CASKVRGFTGELFF
TRBJ2-7 | TRBV6-5 | TRBD1 | . | TGTGCCAGCAGACAGGGGGCGACGAACGAGCAGTACTTC | CASRQGATNEQYF
TRBJ1-1 | TRBV5-8 | TRBD1 | few | TGTGCCAGCAGCTATGGACAGGCTAACACTGAAGCTTTCTTT | CASSYGQANTEAFF
TRBJ2-7 | TRBV7-8 | TRBD2 | . | TGTGCCAGCAGCTTAGACCAAACTACTAGCGGGGGGGCGGGGGAGCAGTACTTC | CASSLDQTTSGGAGEQYF
TRBJ2-2 | TRBV9 | TRBD2 | . | TGTGCCAGCAAAGTGAGCGGGGGGTTTGCCGGGGAGCTGTTTTTT | CASKVSGGFAGELFF
TRBJ2-3 | TRBV15 | . | . | TGTGCCACCAGCAGAGCAAGCACAGATACGCAGTATTTT | CATSRASTDTQYF
TRBJ2-7 | TRBV30 | . | . | TGTGCCTGGAGTGGGGGCACAGGGTTCTACGAGCAGTACTTC | CAWSGGTGFYEQYF